The sequence of this TCR beta chain was determined in a study of blood T cells in healthy people across ages. Study findings and constraints: CMV status of donors was unknown, possibly confounding expanded clonotype changes.

This CDR3 contains 19 residues. CDR1 and CDR2 (germline): SQVTM, ANQGSEA. Together with a sample-barcoded 5' primer, a J-beta primer mix was included in a second PCR lasting about 7 to 12 cycles. TCRdb re-derived calls from the 5' RACE reads in MiXCR, one entry per CDR3 protein. The table shows approximately 940,000 distinct CDR3 sequences, with about 48% occurring only once. In the case of this clonotype: Its antigen is unidentified. Sequence at one end of the junction differs from germline and may be a read error.

Isolation yielded PBMCs, at least 7 million per sample, in every case. Total RNA amounts of at least 6 micrograms were extracted per sample. This clonotype was obtained from a man aged 25 to 45 in good health. The chain uses TRBV29-1 and TRBJ2-7; 13 nucleotides align to TRBD2. Sequencing was done on a sample of blood. The CDR3 sequence is CSVEDPSGTSGASSHEQYF. CDR3 in DNA: TGCAGCGTCGAAGATCCGAGCGGGACTAGCGGGGCTTCTTCCCACGAGCAGTACTTC.